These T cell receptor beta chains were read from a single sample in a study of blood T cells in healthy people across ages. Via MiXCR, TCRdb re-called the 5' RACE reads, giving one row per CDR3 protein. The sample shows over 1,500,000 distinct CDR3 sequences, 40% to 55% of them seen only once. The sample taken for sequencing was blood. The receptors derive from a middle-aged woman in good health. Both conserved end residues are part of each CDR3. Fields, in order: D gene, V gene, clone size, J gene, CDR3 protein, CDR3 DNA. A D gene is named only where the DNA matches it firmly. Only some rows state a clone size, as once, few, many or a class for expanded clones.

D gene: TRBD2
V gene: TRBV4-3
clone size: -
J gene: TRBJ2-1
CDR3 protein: CASSQDYSGGLKNEQFF
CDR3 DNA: TGCGCCAGCAGCCAAGATTACAGCGGGGGGCTAAAGAATGAGCAGTTCTTC

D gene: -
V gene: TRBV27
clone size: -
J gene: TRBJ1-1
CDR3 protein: CASSLSRADRGAEAFF
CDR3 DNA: TGTGCCAGCAGTTTATCGAGGGCCGACCGTGGGGCTGAAGCTTTCTTT

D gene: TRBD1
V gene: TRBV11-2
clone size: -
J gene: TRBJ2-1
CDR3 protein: CASSLDIRGSYNEQFF
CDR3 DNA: TGTGCCAGCAGCTTAGATATCAGGGGGTCCTACAATGAGCAGTTCTTC

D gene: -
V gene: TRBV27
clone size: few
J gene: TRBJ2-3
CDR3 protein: CASRALLAADADTQYF
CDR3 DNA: TGTGCCAGTCGAGCCCTCCTAGCTGCTGACGCAGATACGCAGTATTTT

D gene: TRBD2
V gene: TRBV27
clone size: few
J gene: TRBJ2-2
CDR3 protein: CASSLLSGGPTGELFF
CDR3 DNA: TGTGCCAGCAGTTTATTAAGCGGGGGGCCCACCGGGGAGCTGTTTTTT

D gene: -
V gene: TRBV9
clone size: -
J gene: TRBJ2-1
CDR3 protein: CASSGVQGSNNEQFF
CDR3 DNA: TGTGCCAGCAGCGGCGTACAGGGATCAAACAATGAGCAGTTCTTC

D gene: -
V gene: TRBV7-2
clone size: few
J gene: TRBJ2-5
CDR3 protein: CASSLQGWGPETQYF
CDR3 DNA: TGTGCCAGCAGCTTACAGGGATGGGGCCCAGAGACCCAGTACTTC

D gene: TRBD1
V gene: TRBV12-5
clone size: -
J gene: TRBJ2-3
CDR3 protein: CASGSGTGSRDTQYF
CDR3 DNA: TGTGCTAGTGGCTCCGGGACAGGGTCTAGAGATACGCAGTATTTT

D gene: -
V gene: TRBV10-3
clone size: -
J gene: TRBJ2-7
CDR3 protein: CAISVEAEQYF
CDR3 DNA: TGTGCCATCAGTGTGGAGGCCGAGCAGTACTTC

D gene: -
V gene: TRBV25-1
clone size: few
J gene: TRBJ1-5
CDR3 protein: CASSEFGGTQPQHF
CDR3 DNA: TGTGCCAGCAGTGAATTCGGGGGAACTCAGCCCCAGCATTTT

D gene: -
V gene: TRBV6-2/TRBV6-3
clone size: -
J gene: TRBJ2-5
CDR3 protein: CASMKGGQGGEQYF
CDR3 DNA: TGTGCCAGCATGAAGGGGGGCCAGGGAGGTGAGCAGTACTTC

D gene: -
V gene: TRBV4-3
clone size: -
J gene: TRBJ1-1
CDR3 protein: CASSNSGTPGSNTEAFF
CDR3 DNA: TGCGCCAGCAGCAACAGTGGGACCCCAGGCTCGAACACTGAAGCTTTCTTT

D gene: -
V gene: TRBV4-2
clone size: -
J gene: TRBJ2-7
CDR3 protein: CASSHRTPFQTEAYEQYF
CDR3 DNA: TGTGCCAGCAGCCATAGGACACCTTTCCAGACAGAAGCCTACGAGCAGTACTTC

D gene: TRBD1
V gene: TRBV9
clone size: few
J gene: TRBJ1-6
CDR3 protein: CASSVDRGGSPLHF
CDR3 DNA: TGTGCCAGCAGCGTTGACAGGGGTGGTTCACCCCTCCACTTT

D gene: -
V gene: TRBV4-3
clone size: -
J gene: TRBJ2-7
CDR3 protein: CASSLNPDNEQYF
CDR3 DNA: TGCGCCAGCAGCCTGAACCCCGACAATGAGCAGTACTTC

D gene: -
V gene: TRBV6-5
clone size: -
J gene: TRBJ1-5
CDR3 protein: CASSDSFRQPQHF
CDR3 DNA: TGTGCCAGCAGTGACTCGTTCAGACAGCCCCAGCATTTT

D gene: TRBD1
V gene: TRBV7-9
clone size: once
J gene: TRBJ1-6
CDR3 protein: CASSPWTGPGGNSPLHF
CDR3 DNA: TGTGCCAGCAGCCCATGGACAGGGCCCGGAGGGAATTCACCCCTCCACTTT

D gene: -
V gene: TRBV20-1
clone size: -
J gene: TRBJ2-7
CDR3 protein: CSARDHHRVYEQYF
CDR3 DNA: TGCAGTGCTAGAGATCATCACAGGGTCTACGAGCAGTACTTC

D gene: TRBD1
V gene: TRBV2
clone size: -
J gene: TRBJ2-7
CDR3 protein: CASSSGQGAWEQYF
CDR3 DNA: TGTGCCAGCAGTTCTGGACAGGGGGCCTGGGAGCAGTACTTC

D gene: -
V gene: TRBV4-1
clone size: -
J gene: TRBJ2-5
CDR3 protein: CASSQFRDIEETQYF
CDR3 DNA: TGCGCCAGCAGCCAATTCCGGGACATAGAAGAGACCCAGTACTTC

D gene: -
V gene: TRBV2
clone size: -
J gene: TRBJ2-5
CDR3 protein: CASSIEGAGETQYF
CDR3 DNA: TGTGCCAGCAGTATAGAGGGCGCGGGAGAGACCCAGTACTTC

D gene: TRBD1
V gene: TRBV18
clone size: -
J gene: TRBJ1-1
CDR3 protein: CASSPPWTGGKLRGTEAFF
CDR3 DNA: TGTGCCAGCTCACCTCCGTGGACAGGGGGCAAATTACGGGGAACTGAAGCTTTCTTT

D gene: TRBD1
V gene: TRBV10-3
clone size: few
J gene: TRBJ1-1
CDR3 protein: CASQGALGAFF
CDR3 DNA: TGTGCCTCACAGGGGGCGCTCGGAGCTTTCTTT

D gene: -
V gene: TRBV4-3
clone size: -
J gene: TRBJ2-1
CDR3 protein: CASSQDREGDNEQFF
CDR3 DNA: TGCGCCAGCAGCCAAGATCGAGAAGGGGACAATGAGCAGTTCTTC

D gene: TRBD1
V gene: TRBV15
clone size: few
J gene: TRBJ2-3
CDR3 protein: CATSRAGQGQDTQYF
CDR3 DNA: TGTGCCACCAGCAGAGCTGGACAGGGTCAAGATACGCAGTATTTT

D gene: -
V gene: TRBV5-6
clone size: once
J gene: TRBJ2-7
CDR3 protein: CASSGRTEHEQYF
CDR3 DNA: TGTGCCAGCAGCGGCCGGACGGAACACGAGCAGTACTTC

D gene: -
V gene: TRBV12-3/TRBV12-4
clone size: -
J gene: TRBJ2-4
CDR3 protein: CASSLSGRGSSRVAKNIQYF
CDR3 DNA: TGTGCCAGCAGTTTATCGGGCAGGGGCTCTTCTCGGGTAGCCAAAAACATTCAGTACTTC

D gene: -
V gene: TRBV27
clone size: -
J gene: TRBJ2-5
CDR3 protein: CASSLLVLGRETQYF
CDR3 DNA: TGTGCCAGCAGTTTATTGGTACTAGGGCGAGAGACCCAGTACTTC

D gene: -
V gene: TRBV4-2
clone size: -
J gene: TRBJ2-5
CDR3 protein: CASSPGAQRAYNEQYF
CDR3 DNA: TGTGCCAGCAGCCCAGGGGCCCAGCGAGCATACAATGAGCAGTACTTC

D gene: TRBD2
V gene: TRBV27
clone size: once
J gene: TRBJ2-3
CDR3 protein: CAIRLLAGASDTQYF
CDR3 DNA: TGTGCCATCCGACTTCTAGCGGGGGCCTCAGATACGCAGTATTTT

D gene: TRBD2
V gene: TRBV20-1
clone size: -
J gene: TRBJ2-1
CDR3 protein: CSARPTRGGPAYNEQFF
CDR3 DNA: TGCAGTGCTAGGCCCACCCGGGGGGGGCCAGCCTACAATGAGCAGTTCTTC

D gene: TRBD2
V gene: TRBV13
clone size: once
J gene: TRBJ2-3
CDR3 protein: CAGSYGSTSGGNEDTQYF
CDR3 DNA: TGTGCCGGCAGCTACGGATCTACTAGCGGGGGGAATGAGGATACGCAGTATTTT

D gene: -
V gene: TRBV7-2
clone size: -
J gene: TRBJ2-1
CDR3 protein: CASSPQWGTYNEQFF
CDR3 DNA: TGTGCCAGCAGCCCCCAATGGGGGACCTACAATGAGCAGTTCTTC

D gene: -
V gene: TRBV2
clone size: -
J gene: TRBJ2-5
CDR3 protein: CAGGSGAGAQYF
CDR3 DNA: TGTGCCGGCGGTTCCGGGGCCGGGGCCCAGTACTTC

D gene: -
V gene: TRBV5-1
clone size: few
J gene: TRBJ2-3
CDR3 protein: CASSSRQSNTDTQYF
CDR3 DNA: TGCGCCAGCAGCTCCAGACAGAGCAACACAGATACGCAGTATTTT

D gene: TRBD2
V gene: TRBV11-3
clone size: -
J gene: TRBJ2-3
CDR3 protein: CASSSTSSGGAGDTQYF
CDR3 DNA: TGTGCCAGCAGCTCAACTAGTAGCGGGGGCGCGGGAGATACGCAGTATTTT

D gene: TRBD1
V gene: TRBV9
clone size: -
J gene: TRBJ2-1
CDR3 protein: CASSVGGGNTYNEQFF
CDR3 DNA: TGTGCCAGCAGCGTAGGAGGGGGCAATACCTACAATGAGCAGTTCTTC

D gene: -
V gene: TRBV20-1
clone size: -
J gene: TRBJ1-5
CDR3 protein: CSARGPESQPQHF
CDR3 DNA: TGCAGTGCTAGGGGACCCGAGAGTCAGCCCCAGCATTTT

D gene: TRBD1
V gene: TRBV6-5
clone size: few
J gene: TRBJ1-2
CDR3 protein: CASSYSRINRGPMDGYTF
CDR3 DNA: TGTGCCAGCAGTTACTCGCGTATTAACAGGGGGCCCATGGATGGCTACACCTTC

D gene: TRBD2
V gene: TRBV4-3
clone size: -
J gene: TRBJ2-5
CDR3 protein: CASSQGTSGRAQYF
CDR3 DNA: TGCGCCAGCAGCCAAGGGACTAGCGGGCGGGCCCAGTACTTC